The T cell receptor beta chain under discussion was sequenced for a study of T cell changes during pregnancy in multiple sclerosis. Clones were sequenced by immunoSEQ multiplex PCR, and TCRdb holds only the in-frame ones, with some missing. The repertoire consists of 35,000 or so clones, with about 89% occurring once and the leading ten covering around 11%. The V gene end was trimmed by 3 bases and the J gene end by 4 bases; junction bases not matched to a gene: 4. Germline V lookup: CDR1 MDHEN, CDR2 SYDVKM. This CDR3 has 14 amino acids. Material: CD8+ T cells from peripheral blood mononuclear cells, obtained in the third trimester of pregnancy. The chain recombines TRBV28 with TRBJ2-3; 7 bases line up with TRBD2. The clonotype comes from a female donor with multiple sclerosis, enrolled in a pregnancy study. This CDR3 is CASSFPTSPDTQYF. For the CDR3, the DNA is TGTGCCAGCAGTTTCCCGACTAGCCCAGATACGCAGTATTTT.